The clone carrying this TCR beta chain was counted at least ten times. Its specificity is unknown. Germline loops: CDR1 LNHDA, CDR2 SQIVND (reference sequence). The CDR3 has 14 residues. With 3 bases removed from V and 0 bases from J, the gap between germline ends came to 9 bases. The sample is drawn from a study of T cells after posttransplantation cyclophosphamide. Study conclusions and caveats: TRB clonality was highly associated with recipient CMV seropositivity and reactivation. Blood and skin or GI T cell repertoires showed limited TRB overlap.

The assay was immunoSEQ multiplex PCR, and TCRdb's table has in-frame clones only and misses some. Singletons are absent from the sample, which has fewer than 40,000 clones. The sequencing sample was made of PBMCs. The receptor's source is a woman aged 50 to 60 in good health and a related stem cell transplant donor. V usage is TRBV19 and J usage is TRBJ2-7, with D perhaps matching TRBD1 (6 bases). The CDR3 reads CASSIGQSSYEQYF. The CDR3 DNA sequence: TGTGCCAGTAGTATCGGACAGAGCTCCTACGAGCAGTACTTC. The full variable domain, with the rest looked up from reference TRBV19 and TRBJ2-7, is DGGITQSPKYLFRKEGQNVTLSCEQNLNHDAMYWYRQDPGQGLRLIYYSQIVNDFQKGDIAEGYSVSREKKESFPLTVTSAQKNPTAFYLCASSIGQSSYEQYFGPGTRLTVT.